A single TCR beta chain is shown here with its context. The antigen is undetermined. Primers: 60 Vbeta forward and 13 Jbeta reverse. Only in-frame clones appear in the TCRdb table, and some are missing; sequencing was by immunoSEQ multiplex PCR. Of tens of thousands of clones listed, more than 60% were seen once; the top ten hold approximately 22%. The CDR3 is 14 amino acids. V was pared by 5 bases and J by 3 bases, with 13 bases between. Germline V gene lookup returns CDR1 SGHAT and CDR2 FQDESV (reference sequence). This sample was taken from a study of cytomegalovirus exposure and HLA in healthy donors. Overall study context: Genetic ancestry analysis placed about 80% of the 400 or so donors that were genotyped in the Caucasian-associated cluster.

In nominal health when sampled, donors likely had unrecorded immune exposures nonetheless. Study-wide results and limits: The productive fraction for most TCR beta V segments was about 87% or about 30% in an earlier analysis. In a later analysis, most CMV-associated TCR beta chains appeared HLA-restricted.

This TCR derives from a woman between 40 and 55 years old in good health and CMV-seropositive. This rearrangement joins TRBV11-1 to TRBJ1-1; a weak D match, TRBD1 (5 bases). Material for sequencing was PBMCs. The CDR3 sequence is CASSAGLGDTEAFF. The CDR3 nucleotides are TGTGCCAGCAGCGCGGGACTCGGGGACACTGAAGCTTTCTTT.